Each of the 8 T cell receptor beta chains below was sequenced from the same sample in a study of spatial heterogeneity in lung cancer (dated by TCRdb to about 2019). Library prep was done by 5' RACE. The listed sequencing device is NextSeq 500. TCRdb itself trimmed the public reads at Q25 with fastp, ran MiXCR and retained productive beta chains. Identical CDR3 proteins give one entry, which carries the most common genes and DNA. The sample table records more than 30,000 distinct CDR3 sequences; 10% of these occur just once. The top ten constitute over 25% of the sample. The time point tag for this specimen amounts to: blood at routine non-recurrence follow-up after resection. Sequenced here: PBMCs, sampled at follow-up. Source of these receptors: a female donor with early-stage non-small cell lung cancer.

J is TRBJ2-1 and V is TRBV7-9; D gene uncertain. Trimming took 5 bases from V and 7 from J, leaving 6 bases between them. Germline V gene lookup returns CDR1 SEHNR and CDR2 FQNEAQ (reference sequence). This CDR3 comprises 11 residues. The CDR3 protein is CASSTTNEQFF. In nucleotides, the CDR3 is TGTGCCAGCAGCACCACGAATGAGCAGTTCTTC.

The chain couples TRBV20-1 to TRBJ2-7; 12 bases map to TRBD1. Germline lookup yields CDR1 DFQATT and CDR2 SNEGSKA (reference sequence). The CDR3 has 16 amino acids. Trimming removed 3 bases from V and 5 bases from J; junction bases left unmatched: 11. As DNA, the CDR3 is TGCAGTGCTAGCTACGGCGGGACAGGGGGCCGGGACGAGCAGTACTTC. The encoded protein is CSASYGGTGGRDEQYF.

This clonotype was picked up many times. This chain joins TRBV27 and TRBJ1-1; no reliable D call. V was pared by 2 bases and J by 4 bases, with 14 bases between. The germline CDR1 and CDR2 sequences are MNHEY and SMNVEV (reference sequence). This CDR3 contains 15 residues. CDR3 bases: TGTGCCAGCAGTTTACTCGCGACTGGTGGCACTGAAGCTTTCTTT. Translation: CASSLLATGGTEAFF.

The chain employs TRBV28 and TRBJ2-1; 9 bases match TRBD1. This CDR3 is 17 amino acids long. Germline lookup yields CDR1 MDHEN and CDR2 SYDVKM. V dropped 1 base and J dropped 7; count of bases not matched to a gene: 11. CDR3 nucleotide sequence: TGTGCCAGCAGTTTATCTCCGGGACAGGGATTGAAGAATGAGCAGTTCTTC. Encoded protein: CASSLSPGQGLKNEQFF.

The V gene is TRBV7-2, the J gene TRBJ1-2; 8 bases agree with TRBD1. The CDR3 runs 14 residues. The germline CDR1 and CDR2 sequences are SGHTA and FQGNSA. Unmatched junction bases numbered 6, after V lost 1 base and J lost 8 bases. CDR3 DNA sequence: TGTGCCAGCAGCTTAGGGCTCAGGGGGCCAGGCTACACCTTC. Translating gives CASSLGLRGPGYTF.

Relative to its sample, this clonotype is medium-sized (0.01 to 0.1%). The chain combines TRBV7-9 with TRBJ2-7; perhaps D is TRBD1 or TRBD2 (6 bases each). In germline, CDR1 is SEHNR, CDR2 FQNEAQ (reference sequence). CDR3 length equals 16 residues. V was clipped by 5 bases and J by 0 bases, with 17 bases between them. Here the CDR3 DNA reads TGTGCCAGCAGCCCTCCATACAGGGACTCCTCCTACGAGCAGTACTTC. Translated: CASSPPYRDSSYEQYF. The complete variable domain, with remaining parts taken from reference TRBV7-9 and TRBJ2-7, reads DTGVSQNPRHKITKRGQNVTFRCDPISEHNRLYWYRQTLGQGPEFLTYFQNEAQLEKSRLLSDRFSAERPKGSFSTLEIQRTEQGDSAMYLCASSPPYRDSSYEQYFGPGTRLTVT.

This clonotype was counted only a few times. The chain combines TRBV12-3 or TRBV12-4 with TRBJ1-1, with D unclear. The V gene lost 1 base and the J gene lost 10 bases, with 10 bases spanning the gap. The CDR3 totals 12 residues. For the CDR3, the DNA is TGTGCCAGCAGTTTAGGAAGGGATGGAGCTTTCTTT. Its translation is CASSLGRDGAFF.

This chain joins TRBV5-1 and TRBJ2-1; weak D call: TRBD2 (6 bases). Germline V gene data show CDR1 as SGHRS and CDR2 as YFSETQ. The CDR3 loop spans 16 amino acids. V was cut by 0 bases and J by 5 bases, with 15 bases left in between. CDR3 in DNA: TGCGCCAGCAGCTTGGTTTTGGGGACTCCCGACAATGAGCAGTTCTTC. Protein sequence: CASSLVLGTPDNEQFF.